A selection of T cell receptor beta chains follows, all from one sample in a study of beta chain features in type 1 diabetes. The repertoire was sequenced with immunoSEQ multiplex PCR; TCRdb's copy has only in-frame clones and lacks some. Of 100,000 to 150,000 clones listed, approximately 9% were seen once; the top ten hold under 0.9%. The source material was central memory CD4+ T cells from blood. Receptors originate from a young man with type 1 diabetes. Both conserved end residues are part of each CDR3. A D gene is named only where the DNA matches it firmly. Clone size is shown for a subset of rows, as once, few, many or a class of expanded clone.

>15|TRBJ1-4|many|TRBD1|TRBV5-1
CASSLGQEEYEKLFF
TGCGCCAGCAGCCTGGGACAGGAAGAGTATGAAAAACTGTTTTTT
>13|TRBJ1-1|few|TRBD1|TRBV27
CASGDRVNTEAFF
TGTGCCAGCGGGGACAGGGTGAACACTGAAGCTTTCTTT
>14|TRBJ2-7|few|.|TRBV27
CASRRQGSSYEQYF
TGTGCCAGCAGAAGGCAGGGGTCCTCCTACGAGCAGTACTTC
>13|TRBJ1-1|few|.|TRBV7-2
CASSLVRDTEAFF
TGTGCCAGCAGCTTAGTCCGGGACACTGAAGCTTTCTTT
>15|TRBJ1-2|few|TRBD1|TRBV6-6
CASSLMGQGVDGYTF
TGTGCCAGCAGTCTAATGGGACAGGGGGTTGATGGCTACACCTTC
>16|TRBJ2-1|.|TRBD2|TRBV7-9
CASSPSRSSGGNEQFF
TGTGCTAGCAGCCCGTCGAGGTCTAGCGGGGGCAATGAGCAGTTCTTC
>14|TRBJ1-1|few|TRBD1|TRBV19
CASIPRDRETEAFF
TGTGCCAGTATTCCACGGGACAGGGAGACTGAAGCTTTCTTT
>14|TRBJ2-1|.|TRBD1|TRBV5-1
CASSSGQGAYEQFF
TGCGCCAGCAGCTCCGGACAGGGGGCCTATGAGCAGTTCTTC
>12|TRBJ1-3|few|.|TRBV6-5
CASSSQGNTIYF
TGTGCCAGCAGTTCCCAGGGGAACACCATATATTTT
>14|TRBJ1-6|few|TRBD1|TRBV28
CASPGTEYNSPLHF
TGTGCCAGCCCCGGGACAGAGTATAATTCACCCCTCCACTTT
>16|TRBJ2-7|.|.|TRBV4-3
CASSPPVADDSYEQYF
TGCGCCAGCAGCCCCCCGGTGGCTGACGACAGCTACGAGCAGTACTTC
>16|TRBJ2-3|.|.|TRBV7-2
CASSLRGRGGTDTQYF
TGTGCCAGCAGCTTACGAGGGAGGGGGGGCACAGATACGCAGTATTTT
>12|TRBJ2-1|.|.|TRBV2
CASREGENEQFF
TGTGCCAGCAGGGAGGGTGAGAATGAGCAGTTCTTC
>15|TRBJ2-1|few|TRBD2|TRBV4-3
CASSQPGGNYNEQFF
TGCGCCAGCAGCCAACCGGGGGGTAATTACAATGAGCAGTTCTTC
>15|TRBJ1-2|.|.|TRBV7-9
CASSLAGPRDGGYTF
TGTGCCAGCAGCTTAGCCGGGCCCAGGGATGGCGGCTACACCTTC
>13|TRBJ1-1|many|.|TRBV29-1
CSVGTLLNTEAFF
TGCAGCGTAGGGACACTCCTGAACACTGAAGCTTTCTTT
>16|TRBJ2-3|.|.|TRBV7-9
CASSKQRLRSTDTQYF
TGTGCCAGCAGCAAGCAGAGGCTCAGATCCACAGATACGCAGTATTTT
>15|TRBJ1-2|few|.|TRBV6-6
CASSAETGVGYGYTF
TGTGCCAGCAGTGCCGAGACGGGTGTAGGCTATGGCTACACCTTC